This T cell receptor (beta chain) was retrieved from a study of radiotherapy plus CTLA-4 blockade in lung cancer. Method: immunoSEQ multiplex PCR; TCRdb's copy keeps in-frame clones and lacks some. The table lists 50,000 to 70,000 clones, approximately 84% of them singletons. This specimen was peripheral blood, taken from a patient treated with radiotherapy plus ipilimumab. This receptor was taken from a human donor with non-small cell lung cancer whose response to radiotherapy plus ipilimumab could not be evaluated.

CDR3 amino acids: CASSQSEGAVVGYTF. CDR3 DNA sequence: TGCGCCAGCAGCCAAAGCGAGGGGGCCGTGGTGGGCTACACCTTC. The chain couples TRBV4-3 to TRBJ1-2, with 7 bases matching TRBD1. The length of the CDR3 is 15 residues. Trimming removed 2 bases from V and 8 bases from J; junction bases left unmatched: 11. The V gene's germline CDR1 is LGHNA and CDR2 YSLEER.